This TCR beta chain was captured by sequencing in a study of blood T cell repertoires in COVID-19. The overall study: The analysed material was cDNA or gDNA that came from T cells, B-cell-depleted T cells, or PBMCs.

Per the original data handling: Cell counts per sample came from amplifying reference gene primers. TCRdb's table, derived via immunoSEQ multiplex PCR, lists solely in-frame clones and lacks some. That table furnishes V, J and clone size, whereas the DNA furnished D and trimming. In the table there are about 74,000 clones, approximately 85% of which are singletons. CDR1 is MNHEY and CDR2 is SMNVEV in the germline V gene (reference sequence). The length of the CDR3 is 16 residues. The ends were cut back, 6 bases at V and 6 bases at J, with 21 bases in the middle. The genes are TRBV27 and TRBJ2-1; D is perhaps TRBD2 (7 bases). The clonotype was recovered from a man aged 50 or older with acute or convalescent COVID-19. The sequencing input was peripheral blood. The CDR3 nucleotides read TGTGCCAGCAGCCCCCCCGACTTAGGGGGGGGCAATGAGCAGTTCTTC. This sequence encodes CASSPPDLGGGNEQFF.